This T cell receptor beta chain was sequenced during a study of T cells in lung cancer brain metastases. Germline CDR1 and CDR2: MNHEY and SVGAGI. The CDR3 is 15 amino acids. Deletions cut 4 bases from V and 4 bases from J, with 16 bases between. The table came from immunoSEQ multiplex PCR; TCRdb's copy has only in-frame clones and leaves some out. Among around 5,600 clones listed, around four fifths were seen once. Study-wide findings and caveats: Unique productive clones were significantly fewer in brain metastases: median roughly 1,400 versus 4,700.

Either synchronous oligometastatic disease or delayed solitary brain metastasis recurrence led to resection. Comment on this clone: Its antigen remains unknown.

The sequenced sample was tumor tissue from a brain metastasis. The sequence came from a man aged 45-60 years with non-small cell lung cancer that had spread to the brain. The chain joins TRBV6-5 to TRBJ1-2, with D perhaps TRBD1 (5 bases). The CDR3 region has the DNA TGTGCCAGCAGTTCAGCCCGGGGGGAGTCCTATGGCTACACCTTC. Protein product: CASSSARGESYGYTF.